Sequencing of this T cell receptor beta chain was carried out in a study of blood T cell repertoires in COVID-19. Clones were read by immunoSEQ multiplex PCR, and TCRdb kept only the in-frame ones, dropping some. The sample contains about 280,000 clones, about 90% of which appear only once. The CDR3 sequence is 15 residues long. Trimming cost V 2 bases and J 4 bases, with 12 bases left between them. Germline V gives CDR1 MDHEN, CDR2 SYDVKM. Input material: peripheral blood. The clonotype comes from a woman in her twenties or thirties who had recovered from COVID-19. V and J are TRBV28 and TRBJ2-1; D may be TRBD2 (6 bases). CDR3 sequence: CASSLPGVGYNEQFF. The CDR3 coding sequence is TGTGCCAGCAGTTTACCGGGAGTAGGTTACAATGAGCAGTTCTTC. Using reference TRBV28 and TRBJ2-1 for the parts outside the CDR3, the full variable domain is DVKVTQSSRYLVKRTGEKVFLECVQDMDHENMFWYRQDPGLGLRLIYFSYDVKMKEKGDIPEGYSVSREKKERFSLILESASTNQTSMYLCASSLPGVGYNEQFFGPGTRLTVL.